This TCR beta chain was sequenced during a study of kidney transplant recipient with SARS-CoV-2 infection. The V and J ends lost 5 bases and 2 bases, in that order; junction bases with no gene match: 8. This CDR3 comprises 16 residues. Germline values: CDR1 MNHEY, CDR2 SVGEGT. TCRdb used MiXCR to reprocess the reads, holding one entry per CDR3 protein. This sample has about 240,000 distinct CDR3 sequences; around 28% occur once, and the top ten carry roughly 7%. The receptor comes from a male patient younger than 45 who had COVID-19 and was a kidney transplant recipient. The graft donor may be the source of some T cells. The rearrangement links TRBV6-2 or TRBV6-3 to TRBJ2-5, with 10 bases matching TRBD2. The source material was a blood sample, sampled at baseline and between days 110 and 120 from a kidney transplant recipient. The CDR3 DNA reads as TGTGCCAGCAGTCCCCTAGCGGGAGAGTTTCAAGAGACCCAGTACTTC. Its translation is CASSPLAGEFQETQYF.